This T cell receptor beta chain was identified during a study of blood T cell repertoires in COVID-19. Data came from immunoSEQ multiplex PCR; TCRdb stores just in-frame clones and leaves some out. Here the sample spans hundreds of thousands of clones, over 75% being singletons. The CDR3 has 17 residues. Germline values: CDR1 SGHRS, CDR2 YFSETQ. The junction had 5 bases not matched to a gene; V was cut back by 4 bases and J by 0 bases. The specimen was PBMCs or T cells enriched from blood (not recorded which). This chain uses TRBV5-1 with TRBJ2-1, with 12 bases that match TRBD2. This receptor was identified in a woman in her twenties or thirties who had recovered from COVID-19. CDR3 protein: CASSSGLAGPSYNEQFF. DNA of the CDR3: TGCGCCAGCAGCAGTGGACTAGCGGGGCCCTCCTACAATGAGCAGTTCTTC.